Listed below are T cell receptor beta chains from one sample, sequenced in a study of beta chain features in type 1 diabetes. TCRdb's copy holds only in-frame clones and misses some; the assay was immunoSEQ multiplex PCR. The sample records about 160,000 clones, roughly 8% being singletons. Sequencing input: central memory CD4+ T cells from blood. These TCRs come from a man aged 18 to 29 in good health. CDR3s include the opening cysteine and the closing phenylalanine or tryptophan. The order of the fields is V gene, CDR3 length, clone size, J gene, D gene, CDR3 protein, CDR3 DNA. A D gene is named only where the DNA matches it firmly. Part of the rows lack a size; the others show once, few, many or a class for expanded clones.

>TRBV4-1|14|NA|TRBJ1-1|TRBD1
CASSLLDRAPEAFF
TGCGCCAGCAGCCTCCTGGACAGGGCGCCTGAAGCTTTCTTT
>TRBV18|14|many|TRBJ2-7|NA
CASSYRDVRREQYF
TGTGCCAGCTCCTACAGGGACGTGAGGCGCGAGCAGTACTTC
>TRBV18|17|few|TRBJ1-3|NA
CASSPWNRPDSGNTIYF
TGTGCCAGCTCACCGTGGAACAGGCCCGACTCTGGAAACACCATATATTTT
>TRBV5-4|15|many|TRBJ2-6|NA
CASSLRGPGANVLTF
TGTGCCAGCAGCTTGAGAGGCCCTGGGGCCAACGTCCTGACTTTC
>TRBV7-9|14|NA|TRBJ2-2|NA
CASSYAGAPGELFF
TGTGCCAGCAGTTATGCTGGGGCGCCCGGGGAGCTGTTTTTT
>TRBV25-1|13|NA|TRBJ1-2|NA
CASTDGGAYGYTF
TGTGCCAGCACCGACGGGGGAGCCTATGGCTACACCTTC
>TRBV11-1|14|NA|TRBJ2-7|TRBD2
CASTWTSGSYEQYF
TGTGCCAGCACTTGGACTAGCGGGAGCTACGAGCAGTACTTC
>TRBV7-9|17|NA|TRBJ1-6|NA
CASSDTNHRDGNSPLHF
TGTGCCAGCAGCGACACTAATCACAGGGACGGTAATTCACCCCTCCACTTT
>TRBV6-1|14|NA|TRBJ2-4|TRBD1
CASSATGGENIQYF
TGTGCCAGCAGTGCGACAGGGGGCGAAAACATTCAGTACTTC
>TRBV28|14|NA|TRBJ1-1|NA
CASSLVEGRVGAFF
TGTGCCAGCAGTTTAGTAGAGGGAAGGGTAGGAGCTTTCTTT
>TRBV7-2|13|NA|TRBJ1-2|NA
CASSAQGTYGYTF
TGTGCCAGCAGCGCACAGGGAACCTATGGCTACACCTTC
>TRBV4-2|13|few|TRBJ2-7|NA
CASSPEVSREQYF
TGTGCCAGCAGCCCGGAGGTCAGTCGGGAGCAGTACTTC
>TRBV10-3|16|few|TRBJ2-3|NA
CAISVGLLRSTDTQYF
TGTGCCATCAGTGTCGGGTTATTGAGAAGCACAGATACGCAGTATTTT
>TRBV5-4|14|few|TRBJ2-5|NA
CASSFSGNQETQYF
TGTGCCAGCAGCTTTTCAGGGAACCAAGAGACCCAGTACTTC
>TRBV11-2|14|NA|TRBJ2-5|TRBD2
CASSLVLAGETQYF
TGTGCCAGCAGCTTAGTCCTAGCGGGAGAGACCCAGTACTTC
>TRBV5-4|16|many|TRBJ2-5|TRBD2
CASSLAKRGGHETQYF
TGTGCCAGCAGCTTGGCTAAGCGGGGGGGCCATGAGACCCAGTACTTC
>TRBV9|19|NA|TRBJ2-2|TRBD2
CASSVTDLVAGANTGELFF
TGTGCCAGCAGCGTTACAGATCTCGTAGCGGGGGCGAACACCGGGGAGCTGTTTTTT
>TRBV7-8|14|few|TRBJ2-7|TRBD1
CASSPGTGGDEQYF
TGTGCCAGCAGCCCAGGGACAGGGGGGGACGAGCAGTACTTC
>TRBV18|15|many|TRBJ1-4|NA
CASSVAAATNEKLFF
TGTGCCAGCTCTGTAGCGGCAGCAACTAATGAAAAACTGTTTTTT
>TRBV30|14|NA|TRBJ1-1|NA
CAWSVRSRWTEAFF
TGTGCCTGGAGTGTACGGTCACGGTGGACTGAAGCTTTCTTT
>TRBV28|13|few|TRBJ1-2|NA
CACRDPGTYGYTF
TGTGCCTGCCGGGATCCAGGCACCTATGGCTACACCTTC
>TRBV5-1|12|NA|TRBJ1-6|NA
CASQNSNSPLHF
TGCGCCAGCCAAAACAGTAATTCACCCCTCCACTTT
>TRBV18|13|few|TRBJ2-1|NA
CASSPLENNEQFF
TGTGCCAGCTCACCGCTAGAGAACAATGAGCAGTTCTTC
>TRBV6-5|15|few|TRBJ2-7|TRBD1
CASSWSGQSVHEQYF
TGTGCCAGCAGTTGGTCGGGACAGAGCGTCCACGAGCAGTACTTC
>TRBV5-5|16|few|TRBJ2-3|TRBD1
CASSLAVQGGTDTQYF
TGTGCCAGCAGCTTGGCAGTTCAGGGGGGCACAGATACGCAGTATTTT
>TRBV28|12|NA|TRBJ1-2|NA
CASSSRDSGYTF
TGTGCCAGCAGTTCCAGGGATTCCGGCTACACCTTC
>TRBV20-1|11|few|TRBJ2-3|NA
CSATYTDTQYF
TGCAGTGCTACCTACACAGATACGCAGTATTTT
>TRBV7-9|12|few|TRBJ2-5|NA
CASSLVEETQYF
TGTGCCAGCAGCTTAGTTGAGGAGACCCAGTACTTC
>TRBV19|13|NA|TRBJ2-5|NA
CATRRTAQETQYF
TGTGCCACCCGTCGGACAGCGCAAGAGACCCAGTACTTC
>TRBV6-5|15|few|TRBJ2-7|NA
CASSSSQQGSYEQYF
TGTGCCAGCAGTAGCTCTCAACAGGGTAGCTACGAGCAGTACTTC
>TRBV7-2|16|NA|TRBJ1-5|TRBD1
CASSSFRTGSDQPQHF
TGTGCCAGCAGCTCCTTTAGGACAGGGAGCGATCAGCCCCAGCATTTT
>TRBV11-2|13|NA|TRBJ1-2|NA
CASSLSGRGGYTF
TGTGCCAGCAGCCTCTCTGGGAGAGGAGGCTACACCTTC
>TRBV7-3|13|NA|TRBJ2-1|NA
CASSLVRGNEQFF
TGTGCCAGCAGCTTAGTTCGGGGAAATGAGCAGTTCTTC
>TRBV7-8|16|few|TRBJ2-7|TRBD1
CASSLSATGGQKEQYF
TGTGCCAGCAGCTTAAGTGCGACAGGGGGCCAGAAGGAGCAGTACTTC
>TRBV14|16|NA|TRBJ2-5|TRBD2
CASSPRGSGGQETQYF
TGTGCCAGCAGCCCCCGGGGTAGCGGGGGCCAGGAGACCCAGTACTTC
>TRBV5-4|16|NA|TRBJ2-5|NA
CASSLSGRGSQETQYF
TGTGCCAGCAGCTTGTCAGGGAGGGGGAGCCAAGAGACCCAGTACTTC
>TRBV9|14|few|TRBJ1-1|NA
CASSPSGGWTEAFF
TGTGCCAGCAGCCCCTCCGGGGGTTGGACTGAAGCTTTCTTT
>TRBV7-2|15|few|TRBJ2-3|NA
CASSPSSGMADTQYF
TGTGCCAGCAGCCCTTCCTCGGGGATGGCAGATACGCAGTATTTT
>TRBV5-1|15|many|TRBJ2-5|TRBD1
CASSRGQQIGETQYF
TGCGCCAGCAGCAGGGGACAGCAAATTGGGGAGACCCAGTACTTC
>TRBV28|15|few|TRBJ1-3|TRBD1
CASSRVDRAGNTIYF
TGTGCCAGCAGTCGCGTAGACAGGGCTGGAAACACCATATATTTT
>TRBV28|12|NA|TRBJ2-7|NA
CASSFSVYEQYF
TGTGCCAGCAGTTTTTCAGTCTACGAGCAGTACTTC
>TRBV28|15|few|TRBJ1-2|TRBD1
CASSVSGTELYGYTF
TGTGCCAGCAGTGTATCCGGGACAGAGCTTTATGGCTACACCTTC
>TRBV29-1|15|many|TRBJ2-7|NA
CSVEVVGSVAYEQYF
TGCAGCGTTGAAGTTGTGGGGAGTGTTGCCTACGAGCAGTACTTC
>TRBV7-2|14|few|TRBJ1-5|NA
CASSLGTPNQPQHF
TGTGCCAGCAGCTTAGGGACACCGAATCAGCCCCAGCATTTT
>TRBV7-2|14|many|TRBJ1-5|NA
CASSLDRQNQPQHF
TGTGCCAGCAGCTTAGACAGGCAGAATCAGCCCCAGCATTTT
>TRBV7-8|15|NA|TRBJ2-5|TRBD2
CASSLGLAGVDSQYF
TGTGCCAGCAGCTTAGGACTAGCGGGGGTTGATTCTCAGTACTTC
>TRBV27|16|NA|TRBJ2-7|TRBD2
CASSSTLAGGPYEQYF
TGTGCCAGCAGTTCGACACTAGCGGGAGGGCCGTACGAGCAGTACTTC
>TRBV11-2|14|few|TRBJ2-5|TRBD2
CASSLAGAKETQYF
TGTGCCAGCAGCCTAGCGGGAGCAAAAGAGACCCAGTACTTC
>TRBV5-6|13|few|TRBJ1-5|NA
CASSRGPDQPQHF
TGTGCCAGCAGCAGAGGGCCCGATCAGCCCCAGCATTTT
>TRBV28|16|few|TRBJ2-1|TRBD1
CASSDPRDSRNNEQFF
TGTGCCAGCAGTGACCCCCGGGACAGTAGAAACAATGAGCAGTTCTTC
>TRBV19|15|few|TRBJ2-2|TRBD2
CASRPGEGNTGELFF
TGTGCCAGTAGGCCCGGGGAGGGGAACACCGGGGAGCTGTTTTTT
>TRBV16|12|NA|TRBJ1-5|NA
CASSQGAQPQHF
TGTGCCAGCAGCCAGGGGGCCCAGCCCCAGCATTTT
>TRBV18|14|few|TRBJ1-5|NA
CASSLDISNQPQHF
TGTGCCAGCTCCCTGGACATAAGCAATCAGCCCCAGCATTTT
>TRBV5-1|13|few|TRBJ2-5|NA
CASSQADTETQYF
TGCGCCAGCAGCCAAGCCGACACGGAGACCCAGTACTTC